A selection of T cell receptor beta chains follows, all from one sample in a study of PD-1 blockade in classical Hodgkin lymphoma. Produced via immunoSEQ multiplex PCR; TCRdb's table is partial and in-frame only. Among roughly 41,000 clones listed, 70% to 90% were seen once. This material consisted of peripheral blood mononuclear cells (PBMCs), taken before the second cycle of nivolumab. The origin of the receptors is a human donor with classical Hodgkin lymphoma. The CDR3 runs from the conserved cysteine through the conserved F or W. Fields, in order: clone size, J gene, V gene, D gene, CDR3 protein, CDR3 DNA. D genes are given only for firm matches. Not all rows give a size; the values are once, few, many and, for expanded clones, a class.

NA | TRBJ2-7 | TRBV28 | NA | CASSLAPSSYEQYF | TGTGCCAGCAGTCTAGCGCCTAGCTCCTACGAGCAGTACTTC
NA | TRBJ2-5 | TRBV29-1 | TRBD1 | CSCTSGTGDVQTQYF | TGCAGCTGCACGTCCGGGACAGGGGACGTTCAGACCCAGTACTTC
NA | TRBJ1-4 | TRBV7-9 | NA | CASSLPGAGNEKLFF | TGTGCCAGCAGCTTGCCGGGGGCAGGTAATGAAAAACTGTTTTTT
once | TRBJ2-7 | TRBV29-1 | NA | CSVAPGWDLEQYF | TGCAGCGTTGCCCCGGGGTGGGATCTCGAGCAGTACTTC
few | TRBJ1-1 | TRBV6-1 | NA | CASSGVAENTEAFF | TGTGCCAGCAGTGGGGTGGCGGAGAACACTGAAGCTTTCTTT
once | TRBJ2-2 | TRBV2 | NA | CASSEKGFGELFF | TGTGCCAGCAGTGAAAAGGGTTTCGGGGAGCTGTTTTTT
NA | TRBJ2-1 | TRBV29-1 | NA | CSVRDGVYNEQFF | TGCAGCGTCCGGGACGGAGTTTACAATGAGCAGTTCTTC
NA | TRBJ2-1 | TRBV9 | TRBD1 | CASKAGTGAYNEQFF | TGTGCCAGCAAAGCAGGGACAGGGGCCTACAATGAGCAGTTCTTC
NA | TRBJ2-2 | TRBV4-1 | TRBD2 | CASAPGGTSGGLGELFF | TGCGCCAGCGCCCCCGGGGGGACTAGCGGGGGTTTAGGGGAGCTGTTTTTT
NA | TRBJ1-2 | TRBV19 | NA | CASSISRGYNYGYTF | TGTGCCAGTAGTATAAGTAGGGGCTATAACTATGGCTACACCTTC
NA | TRBJ1-2 | TRBV11-2 | TRBD1 | CASSSGTGIYGYTF | TGTGCCAGCAGCTCCGGGACAGGGATCTATGGCTACACCTTC
NA | TRBJ1-4 | TRBV19 | TRBD1 | CASSIDGTGNEKLFF | TGTGCCAGTAGTATAGACGGGACAGGGAATGAAAAACTGTTTTTT
NA | TRBJ2-5 | TRBV15 | TRBD1 | CATSEGQGDQETQYF | TGTGCCACCAGCGAAGGACAGGGGGACCAAGAGACCCAGTACTTC
once | TRBJ1-2 | TRBV7-9 | NA | CASSFGGEGYTF | TGTGCCAGCAGCTTCGGAGGCGAGGGCTACACCTTC
NA | TRBJ2-1 | TRBV27 | TRBD2 | CASSWWRENVNEQFF | TGTGCCAGCAGTTGGTGGCGGGAGAATGTCAATGAGCAGTTCTTC
NA | TRBJ2-2 | TRBV7-3 | TRBD2 | CASSPGGDGELFF | TGTGCCAGCAGCCCCGGGGGGGACGGGGAGCTGTTTTTT
few | TRBJ2-7 | TRBV28 | TRBD1 | CASKEQGDYEQYF | TGTGCCAGCAAGGAACAGGGGGACTACGAGCAGTACTTC
NA | TRBJ1-1 | TRBV11-3 | NA | CASSSSPTGNTEAFF | TGTGCCAGCAGCTCTTCCCCGACAGGGAACACTGAAGCTTTCTTT
NA | TRBJ1-2 | TRBV28 | NA | CASSLRAVEGGYTF | TGTGCCAGCAGTTTAAGGGCAGTTGAGGGAGGCTACACCTTC
NA | TRBJ1-5 | TRBV4-2 | NA | CASSQDSQPQHF | TGTGCCAGCAGCCAAGATAGCCAGCCCCAGCATTTT
NA | TRBJ2-5 | TRBV19 | TRBD2 | CASKPSGRRAAGTQYF | TGTGCCAGTAAGCCTAGCGGGAGACGGGCGGCAGGGACCCAGTACTTC
NA | TRBJ2-7 | TRBV29-1 | NA | CSVVLNGPQYF | TGCAGCGTTGTTTTAAACGGGCCGCAGTACTTC
NA | TRBJ1-4 | TRBV7-7 | TRBD1 | CASSLDRDEKLFF | TGTGCTAGCAGCTTAGACAGGGACGAAAAACTGTTTTTT
NA | TRBJ1-2 | TRBV27 | TRBD1 | CASSLAPGTAFNYGYTF | TGTGCCAGCAGTCTAGCTCCCGGGACAGCCTTTAACTATGGCTACACCTTC
NA | TRBJ2-1 | TRBV12-5 | TRBD2 | CASGRKAGEEDNEQFF | TGTGCTAGTGGGAGGAAAGCGGGAGAGGAGGACAATGAGCAGTTCTTC
once | TRBJ2-5 | TRBV5-6 | NA | CASSLVRRDAQETQYF | TGTGCCAGCAGCTTAGTGCGCAGGGATGCTCAAGAGACCCAGTACTTC
NA | TRBJ2-3 | TRBV5-1 | NA | CASSLNTGYIDTQYF | TGCGCCAGCAGCTTGAATACGGGATATATAGATACGCAGTATTTT
few | TRBJ1-1 | TRBV9 | NA | CASSFDSELEAFF | TGTGCCAGCAGCTTCGACAGTGAACTTGAAGCTTTCTTT
NA | TRBJ1-5 | TRBV28 | NA | CASSTVTWSNQPQHF | TGTGCCAGCAGCACAGTCACTTGGAGCAATCAGCCCCAGCATTTT
NA | TRBJ2-3 | TRBV7-9 | TRBD2 | CASSLEGGNRDTQYF | TGTGCCAGCAGCTTAGAGGGAGGGAACAGGGATACGCAGTATTTT
NA | TRBJ2-7 | TRBV27 | NA | CASSSQATYEQYF | TGTGCCAGCAGTTCACAGGCAACCTACGAGCAGTACTTC
NA | TRBJ2-5 | TRBV11-2 | TRBD1 | CASEIGQVFQETQYF | TGTGCCAGCGAGATTGGACAGGTTTTTCAAGAGACCCAGTACTTC
NA | TRBJ1-4 | TRBV10-3 | NA | CAISEARTVTNEKLFF | TGTGCCATCAGTGAGGCCCGGACAGTCACTAATGAAAAACTGTTTTTT
few | TRBJ2-3 | TRBV28 | NA | CASSLTGLNTDTQYF | TGTGCCAGCAGTTTAACAGGTCTAAACACAGATACGCAGTATTTT
NA | TRBJ2-2 | TRBV10-3 | NA | CAISGRGVTGELFF | TGTGCCATCAGTGGCAGGGGGGTAACCGGGGAGCTGTTTTTT
NA | TRBJ1-3 | TRBV14 | NA | CASSQDRVGNGNTIYF | TGTGCCAGCAGCCAAGATAGAGTGGGGAATGGAAACACCATATATTTT
NA | TRBJ2-3 | TRBV9 | NA | CASSSRDPTDTQYF | TGTGCCAGCAGCTCTCGGGATCCCACAGATACGCAGTATTTT
NA | TRBJ1-4 | TRBV14 | NA | CASSQSWGANEKLFF | TGTGCCAGCAGCCAAAGCTGGGGTGCTAATGAAAAACTGTTTTTT
NA | TRBJ2-1 | TRBV2 | TRBD2 | CASLAGRNEQFF | TGTGCCAGCCTAGCGGGCCGCAATGAGCAGTTCTTC
NA | TRBJ1-4 | TRBV9 | TRBD1 | CASSSWDSGEKLFF | TGTGCCAGCAGCAGTTGGGACAGTGGGGAAAAACTGTTTTTT
NA | TRBJ2-6 | TRBV7-7 | NA | CASSLNSTAGANVLTF | TGTGCTAGCAGCTTAAACTCAACTGCTGGGGCCAACGTCCTGACTTTC
once | TRBJ1-3 | TRBV6-5 | NA | CASSSGSGNTIYF | TGTGCCAGCAGTTCGGGATCTGGAAACACCATATATTTT
NA | TRBJ2-7 | TRBV7-6 | TRBD2 | CASSPTTSGLEQYF | TGTGCCAGCAGCCCCACGACTAGCGGCCTCGAGCAGTACTTC
NA | TRBJ2-5 | TRBV11-3 | TRBD2 | CASSLGLTGETQYF | TGTGCCAGCAGCTTGGGACTAACTGGAGAGACCCAGTACTTC
once | TRBJ2-1 | TRBV11-1 | NA | CASSLDGLVGFYNEQFF | TGTGCCAGCAGCTTAGATGGGCTAGTGGGTTTCTACAATGAGCAGTTCTTC
NA | TRBJ1-1 | TRBV10-3 | NA | CAISEYGGPLEAFF | TGTGCCATCAGTGAATACGGAGGGCCTCTTGAAGCTTTCTTT
NA | TRBJ2-5 | TRBV20-1 | NA | CSATNRETQYF | TGCAGTGCTACGAACCGGGAGACCCAGTACTTC
NA | TRBJ2-3 | TRBV6-4 | TRBD2 | CASRHPPRSLAEDHADTQYF | TGTGCCAGCAGACACCCTCCCCGCAGCCTAGCGGAGGATCATGCAGATACGCAGTATTTT
NA | TRBJ1-5 | TRBV19 | TRBD1 | CASTTRDRTFNQPQHF | TGTGCCAGTACAACGCGGGACAGGACCTTCAATCAGCCCCAGCATTTT
NA | TRBJ2-3 | TRBV9 | NA | CASSKERVTDTQYF | TGTGCCAGCAGCAAGGAGCGAGTCACAGATACGCAGTATTTT
NA | TRBJ1-1 | TRBV4-1 | TRBD1 | CASSQPQGVYTEAFF | TGCGCCAGCAGCCAACCGCAGGGGGTGTATACTGAAGCTTTCTTT